This T cell receptor beta chain comes out of a study of T cell changes during pregnancy in multiple sclerosis. This clone appeared a few times. The data were produced by immunoSEQ multiplex PCR, yet TCRdb's version contains in-frame clones alone and is incomplete. Among approximately 100,000 clones listed, approximately 94% were seen once. V lost 7 bases to trimming and J lost 5 bases; unmatched junction nucleotides: 9. Germline CDR1 is LNHDA and CDR2 is SQIVND (reference sequence). This CDR3 contains 14 residues. The sample here was peripheral blood, taken in the third trimester of pregnancy. The source of this sequence is a female donor with multiple sclerosis, enrolled in a pregnancy study. The chain carries TRBV19 and TRBJ2-7; 9 positions match TRBD2. The CDR3 DNA follows: TGTGCCAGTAACGGCGGGAGGGCCCTCCACGAGCAGTACTTC. Translated: CASNGGRALHEQYF.